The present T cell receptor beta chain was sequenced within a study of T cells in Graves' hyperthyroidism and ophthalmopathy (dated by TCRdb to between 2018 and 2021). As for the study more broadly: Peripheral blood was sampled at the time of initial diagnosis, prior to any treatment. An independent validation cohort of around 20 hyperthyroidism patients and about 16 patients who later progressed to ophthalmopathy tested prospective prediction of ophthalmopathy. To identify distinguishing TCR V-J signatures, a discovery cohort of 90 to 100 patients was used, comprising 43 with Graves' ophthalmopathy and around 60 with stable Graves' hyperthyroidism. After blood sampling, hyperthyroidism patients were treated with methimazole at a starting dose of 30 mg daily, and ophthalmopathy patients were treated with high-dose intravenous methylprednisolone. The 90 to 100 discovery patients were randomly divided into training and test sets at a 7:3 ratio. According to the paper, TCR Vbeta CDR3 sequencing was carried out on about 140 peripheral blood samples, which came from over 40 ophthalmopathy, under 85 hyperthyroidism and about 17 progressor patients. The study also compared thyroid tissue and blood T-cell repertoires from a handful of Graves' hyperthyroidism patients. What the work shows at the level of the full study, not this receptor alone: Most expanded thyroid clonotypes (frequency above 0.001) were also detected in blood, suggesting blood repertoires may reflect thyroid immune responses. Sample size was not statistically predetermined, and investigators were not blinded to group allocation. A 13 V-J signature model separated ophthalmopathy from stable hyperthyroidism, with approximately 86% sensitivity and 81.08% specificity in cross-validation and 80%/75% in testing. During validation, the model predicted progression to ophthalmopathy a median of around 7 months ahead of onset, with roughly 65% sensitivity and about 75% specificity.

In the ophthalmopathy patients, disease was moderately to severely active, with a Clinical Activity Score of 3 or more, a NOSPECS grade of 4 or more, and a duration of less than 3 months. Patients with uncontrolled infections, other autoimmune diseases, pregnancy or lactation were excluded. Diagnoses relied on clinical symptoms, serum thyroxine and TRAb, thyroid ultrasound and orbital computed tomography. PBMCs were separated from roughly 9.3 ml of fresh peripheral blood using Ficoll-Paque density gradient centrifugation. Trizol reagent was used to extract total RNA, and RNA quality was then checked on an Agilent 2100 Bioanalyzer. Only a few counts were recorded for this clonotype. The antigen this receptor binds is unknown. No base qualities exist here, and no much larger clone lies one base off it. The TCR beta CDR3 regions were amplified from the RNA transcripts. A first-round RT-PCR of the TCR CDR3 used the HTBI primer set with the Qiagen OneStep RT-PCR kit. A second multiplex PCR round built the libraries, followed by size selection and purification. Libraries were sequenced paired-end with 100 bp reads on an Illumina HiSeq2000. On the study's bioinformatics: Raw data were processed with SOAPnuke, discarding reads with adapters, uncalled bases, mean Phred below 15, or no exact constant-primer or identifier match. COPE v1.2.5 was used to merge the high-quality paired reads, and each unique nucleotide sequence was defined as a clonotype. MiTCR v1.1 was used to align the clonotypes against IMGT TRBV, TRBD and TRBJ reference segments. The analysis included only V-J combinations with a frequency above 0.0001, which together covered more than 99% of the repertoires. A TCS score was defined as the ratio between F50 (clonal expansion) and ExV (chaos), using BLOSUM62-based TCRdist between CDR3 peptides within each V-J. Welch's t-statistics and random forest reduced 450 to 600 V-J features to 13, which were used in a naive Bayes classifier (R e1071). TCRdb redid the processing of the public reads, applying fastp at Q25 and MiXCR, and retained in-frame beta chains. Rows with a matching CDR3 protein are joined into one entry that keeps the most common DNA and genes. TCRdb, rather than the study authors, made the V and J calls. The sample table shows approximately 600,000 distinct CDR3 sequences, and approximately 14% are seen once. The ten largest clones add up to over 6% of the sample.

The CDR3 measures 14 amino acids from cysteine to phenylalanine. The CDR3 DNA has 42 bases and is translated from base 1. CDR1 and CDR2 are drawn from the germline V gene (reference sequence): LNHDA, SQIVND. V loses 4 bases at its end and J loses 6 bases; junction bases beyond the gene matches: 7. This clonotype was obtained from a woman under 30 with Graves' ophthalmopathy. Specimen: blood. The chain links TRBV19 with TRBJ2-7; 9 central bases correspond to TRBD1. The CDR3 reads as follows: CASSTGQGFGEQYF. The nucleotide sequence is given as TGTGCCAGTAGTACAGGACAGGGGTTCGGCGAGCAGTACTTC.